The rows below give T cell receptor beta chains drawn from one sample of a study of shared clonotypes between healthy human individuals. TCRdb's copy holds only in-frame clones and misses some; the assay was immunoSEQ multiplex PCR. This repertoire shows approximately 720,000 clones, approximately 79% found once; its top ten account for less than 2%. Source material: memory CD4+ T cells sorted from blood. Receptor source: a woman aged 25 to 45 in good health. CDR3s include the opening cysteine and the closing phenylalanine or tryptophan. A D gene is named only where the DNA matches it firmly. Expanded clones are given a class, and other clones once, few, many or no size at all.

CDR3aa: CASSLGRGRNEKLFF; CDR3nt: TGCGCCAGCAGCTTGGGCAGGGGGAGGAATGAAAAACTGTTTTTT; d_gene: TRBD1; len: 15; abundance: .; j_gene: TRBJ1-4; v_gene: TRBV5-1
CDR3aa: CASSRDAGANYGYTF; CDR3nt: TGTGCCAGCAGCCGAGATGCAGGGGCTAACTATGGCTACACCTTC; d_gene: .; len: 15; abundance: .; j_gene: TRBJ1-2; v_gene: TRBV5-4
CDR3aa: CASSPSFQRSYEQYF; CDR3nt: TGTGCCAGCTCACCGAGTTTTCAAAGATCCTACGAGCAGTACTTC; d_gene: .; len: 15; abundance: .; j_gene: TRBJ2-7; v_gene: TRBV18
CDR3aa: CASSRGAPGELFF; CDR3nt: TGTGCCAGCAGCCGGGGGGCGCCCGGGGAGCTGTTTTTT; d_gene: .; len: 13; abundance: .; j_gene: TRBJ2-2; v_gene: TRBV28
CDR3aa: CASSGTSGNTIYF; CDR3nt: TGCGCCAGCAGTGGGACCTCTGGAAACACCATATATTTT; d_gene: .; len: 13; abundance: .; j_gene: TRBJ1-3; v_gene: TRBV10-1
CDR3aa: CASSRPAADTQYF; CDR3nt: TGTGCCAGTAGTAGGCCGGCCGCAGATACGCAGTATTTT; d_gene: .; len: 13; abundance: .; j_gene: TRBJ2-3; v_gene: TRBV19
CDR3aa: CASSWSARHTEAFF; CDR3nt: TGTGCCAGCAGTTGGAGTGCCAGGCACACTGAAGCTTTCTTT; d_gene: .; len: 14; abundance: few; j_gene: TRBJ1-1; v_gene: TRBV6-6
CDR3aa: CASSPGQGTSYGYTF; CDR3nt: TGTGCCAGCAGCCCTGGACAGGGGACCTCCTATGGCTACACCTTC; d_gene: TRBD1; len: 15; abundance: few; j_gene: TRBJ1-2; v_gene: TRBV7-3
CDR3aa: CASSPTNTGELFF; CDR3nt: TGTGCCAGCAGCCCAACAAACACCGGGGAGCTGTTTTTT; d_gene: .; len: 13; abundance: .; j_gene: TRBJ2-2; v_gene: TRBV7-3
CDR3aa: CAWSSEGWQPQHF; CDR3nt: TGTGCCTGGAGTTCAGAAGGGTGGCAGCCCCAGCATTTT; d_gene: .; len: 13; abundance: few; j_gene: TRBJ1-5; v_gene: TRBV30
CDR3aa: CASSPYIRVNSADTQYF; CDR3nt: TGCGCCAGCAGCCCCTATATCAGGGTCAATAGCGCAGATACGCAGTATTTT; d_gene: .; len: 17; abundance: few; j_gene: TRBJ2-3; v_gene: TRBV5-1
CDR3aa: CASSLNHGYEQYF; CDR3nt: TGTGCCAGCAGTTTGAATCATGGCTACGAGCAGTACTTC; d_gene: .; len: 13; abundance: .; j_gene: TRBJ2-7; v_gene: TRBV28
CDR3aa: CASSYVGGEGGKLFF; CDR3nt: TGTGCCAGCAGTTACGTCGGGGGGGAAGGCGGAAAACTGTTTTTT; d_gene: .; len: 15; abundance: .; j_gene: TRBJ1-4; v_gene: TRBV6-6
CDR3aa: CASSLGTLAGHLNEQFF; CDR3nt: TGTGCCAGCAGCTTAGGTACGCTAGCGGGGCACCTCAATGAGCAGTTCTTC; d_gene: TRBD2; len: 17; abundance: .; j_gene: TRBJ2-1; v_gene: TRBV11-2
CDR3aa: CAWSAKDGFLSYEQYF; CDR3nt: TGTGCCTGGAGTGCCAAGGACGGTTTCCTCAGCTACGAGCAGTACTTC; d_gene: .; len: 16; abundance: .; j_gene: TRBJ2-7; v_gene: TRBV30
CDR3aa: CASRNPRTGQTGELFF; CDR3nt: TGTGCCAGCAGGAACCCCAGGACAGGGCAGACCGGGGAGCTGTTTTTT; d_gene: TRBD1; len: 16; abundance: .; j_gene: TRBJ2-2; v_gene: TRBV11-2
CDR3aa: CASSHRDNTEAFF; CDR3nt: TGTGCCAGCAGTCACAGGGATAACACTGAAGCTTTCTTT; d_gene: .; len: 13; abundance: .; j_gene: TRBJ1-1; v_gene: TRBV28
CDR3aa: CASSLSWENYGYTF; CDR3nt: TGTGCCAGCAGTTTATCGTGGGAGAACTATGGCTACACCTTC; d_gene: .; len: 14; abundance: .; j_gene: TRBJ1-2; v_gene: TRBV27
CDR3aa: CASRSGGSQPQHF; CDR3nt: TGTGCCAGCAGATCGGGAGGGAGTCAGCCCCAGCATTTT; d_gene: .; len: 13; abundance: .; j_gene: TRBJ1-5; v_gene: TRBV6-5
CDR3aa: CASSFLSSLPYEQCF; CDR3nt: TGTGCCAGCAGCTTTTTGTCCTCTCTACCCTACGAGCAGTGCTTC; d_gene: .; len: 15; abundance: once; j_gene: TRBJ2-7; v_gene: TRBV6-5
CDR3aa: CASSQSGQHYSNQPQHF; CDR3nt: TGTGCCAGCAGTCAGAGTGGACAGCATTATAGCAATCAGCCCCAGCATTTT; d_gene: .; len: 17; abundance: .; j_gene: TRBJ1-5; v_gene: TRBV2
CDR3aa: CASSLGGRVEQYF; CDR3nt: TGTGCCAGCAGCTTAGGGGGTAGGGTCGAGCAGTACTTC; d_gene: .; len: 13; abundance: .; j_gene: TRBJ2-7; v_gene: TRBV7-3
CDR3aa: CASSSPVETQYF; CDR3nt: TGTGCCAGCAGTTCCCCAGTGGAGACCCAGTACTTC; d_gene: .; len: 12; abundance: .; j_gene: TRBJ2-5; v_gene: TRBV2
CDR3aa: CASSLAVRSTEAFF; CDR3nt: TGTGCCAGCAGCTTAGCAGTCCGGAGCACTGAAGCTTTCTTT; d_gene: .; len: 14; abundance: .; j_gene: TRBJ1-1; v_gene: TRBV7-9
CDR3aa: CASSLAAGETGANVLTF; CDR3nt: TGCGCCAGCAGCTTGGCAGCGGGAGAAACTGGGGCCAACGTCCTGACTTTC; d_gene: TRBD2; len: 17; abundance: few; j_gene: TRBJ2-6; v_gene: TRBV5-1
CDR3aa: CASSLGLEAFF; CDR3nt: TGTGCCAGCAGCTTGGGACTTGAAGCTTTCTTT; d_gene: .; len: 11; abundance: .; j_gene: TRBJ1-1; v_gene: TRBV5-6
CDR3aa: CASSETVYDTEAFF; CDR3nt: TGTGCCAGCAGTGAAACAGTATACGACACTGAAGCTTTCTTT; d_gene: .; len: 14; abundance: .; j_gene: TRBJ1-1; v_gene: TRBV25-1
CDR3aa: CASSQEGSHSPLHF; CDR3nt: TGCGCCAGCAGCCAAGAAGGGTCGCATTCACCCCTCCACTTT; d_gene: .; len: 14; abundance: .; j_gene: TRBJ1-6; v_gene: TRBV4-1
CDR3aa: CATSRGRDRGRGANVLTF; CDR3nt: TGTGCCACCAGCAGAGGACGGGACAGGGGAAGAGGGGCCAACGTCCTGACTTTC; d_gene: TRBD1; len: 18; abundance: .; j_gene: TRBJ2-6; v_gene: TRBV15
CDR3aa: CASSLGLRDRSDGGANVLTF; CDR3nt: TGCGCCAGCAGCTTGGGGCTCCGGGACAGGAGTGATGGTGGGGCCAACGTCCTGACTTTC; d_gene: TRBD1; len: 20; abundance: .; j_gene: TRBJ2-6; v_gene: TRBV5-1
CDR3aa: CASSENGRTGVEKLFF; CDR3nt: TGTGCCAGCAGTGAAAATGGTAGGACAGGGGTGGAAAAACTGTTTTTT; d_gene: TRBD1; len: 16; abundance: .; j_gene: TRBJ1-4; v_gene: TRBV2
CDR3aa: CAWSPQPYQPQHF; CDR3nt: TGTGCCTGGAGTCCACAGCCATATCAGCCCCAGCATTTT; d_gene: .; len: 13; abundance: few; j_gene: TRBJ1-5; v_gene: TRBV30
CDR3aa: CASGRDYLNEQFF; CDR3nt: TGTGCCAGTGGAAGGGACTACCTCAATGAGCAGTTCTTC; d_gene: TRBD2; len: 13; abundance: .; j_gene: TRBJ2-1; v_gene: TRBV2